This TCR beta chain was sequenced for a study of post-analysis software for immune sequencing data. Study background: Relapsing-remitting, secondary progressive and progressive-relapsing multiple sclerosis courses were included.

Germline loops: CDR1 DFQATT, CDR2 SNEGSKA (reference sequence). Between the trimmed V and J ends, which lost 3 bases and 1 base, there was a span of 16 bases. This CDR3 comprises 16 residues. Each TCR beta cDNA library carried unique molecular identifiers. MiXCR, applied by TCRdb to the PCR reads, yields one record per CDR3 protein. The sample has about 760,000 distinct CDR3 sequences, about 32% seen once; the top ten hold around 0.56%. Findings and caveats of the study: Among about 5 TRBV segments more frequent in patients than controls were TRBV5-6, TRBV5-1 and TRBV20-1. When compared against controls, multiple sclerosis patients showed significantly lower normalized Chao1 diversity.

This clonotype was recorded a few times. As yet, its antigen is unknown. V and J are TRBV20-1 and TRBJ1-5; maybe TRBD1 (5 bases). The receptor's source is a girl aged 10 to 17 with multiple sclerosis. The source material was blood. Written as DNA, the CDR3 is TGCAGTGCTAGGGGGCTTGAGTGGGGAAGCAATCAGCCCCAGCATTTT. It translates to CSARGLEWGSNQPQHF.